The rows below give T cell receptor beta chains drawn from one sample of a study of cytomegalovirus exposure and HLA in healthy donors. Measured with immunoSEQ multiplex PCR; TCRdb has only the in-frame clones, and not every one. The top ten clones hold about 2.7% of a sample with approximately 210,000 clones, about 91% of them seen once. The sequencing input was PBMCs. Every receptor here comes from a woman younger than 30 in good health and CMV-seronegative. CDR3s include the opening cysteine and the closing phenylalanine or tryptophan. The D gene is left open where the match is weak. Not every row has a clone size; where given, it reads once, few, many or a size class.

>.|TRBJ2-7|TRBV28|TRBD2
CASSRGAGVQSYEQYF
TGTGCCAGCAGTAGAGGGGCGGGAGTCCAATCCTACGAGCAGTACTTC
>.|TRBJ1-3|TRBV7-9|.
CASSLGGPGPNGNTIYF
TGTGCCAGCAGCTTAGGTGGCCCAGGGCCCAATGGAAACACCATATATTTT
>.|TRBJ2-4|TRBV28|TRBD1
CASRQTGAKNIQYF
TGTGCCAGCAGACAGACAGGGGCCAAAAACATTCAGTACTTC
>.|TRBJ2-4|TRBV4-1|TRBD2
CASSQVVIAGVWNIQYF
TGCGCCAGCAGCCAAGTGGTAATAGCGGGAGTATGGAACATTCAGTACTTC
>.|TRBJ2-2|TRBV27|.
CASSIGLYSGELFF
TGTGCCAGTTCGATTGGACTATACTCCGGGGAGCTGTTTTTT
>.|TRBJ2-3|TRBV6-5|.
CASSYSFNTDTQYF
TGTGCCAGCAGTTACTCGTTCAACACAGATACGCAGTATTTT
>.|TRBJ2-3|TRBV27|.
CASSLTRGSGTQYF
TGTGCCAGCAGTTTAACCCGGGGGTCGGGTACGCAGTATTTT
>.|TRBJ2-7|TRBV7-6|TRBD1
CASSLIGGQGAYEQYF
TGTGCCAGCAGCTTAATTGGCGGACAGGGGGCCTACGAGCAGTACTTC
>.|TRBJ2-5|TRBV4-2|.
CASSQAMGLAGSQETQYF
TGTGCCAGCAGCCAAGCTATGGGGTTGGCAGGGTCCCAAGAGACCCAGTACTTC
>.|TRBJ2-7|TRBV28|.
CASSLSRGAGQTYQQYF
TGTGCCAGCAGTTTATCCCGCGGTGCGGGACAGACCTACCAGCAGTACTTC
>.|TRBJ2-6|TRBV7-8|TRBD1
CASSFYLTKGTGGAGANVLTF
TGTGCCAGCAGCTTTTATTTAACCAAAGGGACAGGAGGGGCTGGGGCCAACGTCCTGACTTTC
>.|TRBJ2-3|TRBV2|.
CASRGAGSTDTQYF
TGTGCCAGCAGGGGGGCGGGTAGCACTGATACGCAGTATTTT
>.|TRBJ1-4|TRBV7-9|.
CASSLNRQPNEKLFF
TGTGCCAGCAGCTTAAACCGACAGCCCAATGAAAAACTGTTTTTT
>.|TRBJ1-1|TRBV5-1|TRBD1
CASSVDRLAEAFF
TGCGCCAGCAGCGTGGACAGGCTGGCCGAAGCTTTCTTT
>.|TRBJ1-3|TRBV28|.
CASSLVSGSGNTIYF
TGTGCCAGCAGTTTAGTTTCCGGCTCTGGAAACACCATATATTTT
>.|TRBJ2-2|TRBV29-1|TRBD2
CSVGAGDTGELFF
TGCAGCGTTGGCGCGGGGGACACCGGGGAGCTGTTTTTT
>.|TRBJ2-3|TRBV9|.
CASSAQGRSTDTQYF
TGTGCCAGCAGCGCACAGGGACGCAGCACAGATACGCAGTATTTT
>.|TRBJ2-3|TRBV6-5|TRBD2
CASSPGLAGADTQYF
TGTGCCAGCAGCCCGGGACTAGCGGGAGCAGATACGCAGTATTTT
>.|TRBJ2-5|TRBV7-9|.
CASSLLGAWETQYF
TGTGCCAGCAGCTTACTTGGGGCCTGGGAGACCCAGTACTTC
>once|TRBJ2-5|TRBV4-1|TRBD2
CASSQDTSGRQETQYF
TGCGCCAGCAGCCAAGACACTAGCGGGAGGCAAGAGACCCAGTACTTC
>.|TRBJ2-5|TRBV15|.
CATSRDFQETQYF
TGTGCCACCAGCAGGGACTTTCAAGAGACCCAGTACTTC
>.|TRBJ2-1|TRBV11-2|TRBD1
CASSLSGTGVYNEQFF
TGTGCCAGCAGCTTGAGCGGGACAGGGGTCTACAATGAGCAGTTCTTC
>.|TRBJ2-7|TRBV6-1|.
CASRDSYEQYF
TGTGCCAGCAGAGACAGCTACGAGCAGTACTTC
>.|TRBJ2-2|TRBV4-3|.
CASSPVWAGYTGELFF
TGCGCCAGCAGCCCGGTGTGGGCGGGATACACCGGGGAGCTGTTTTTT
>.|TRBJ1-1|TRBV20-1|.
CSAQTGLRAFF
TGCAGTGCTCAAACCGGACTGAGAGCTTTCTTT
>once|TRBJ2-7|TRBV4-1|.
CASSQVVSDTSYEQYF
TGCGCCAGCAGCCAAGTGGTTAGCGATACATCCTACGAGCAGTACTTC